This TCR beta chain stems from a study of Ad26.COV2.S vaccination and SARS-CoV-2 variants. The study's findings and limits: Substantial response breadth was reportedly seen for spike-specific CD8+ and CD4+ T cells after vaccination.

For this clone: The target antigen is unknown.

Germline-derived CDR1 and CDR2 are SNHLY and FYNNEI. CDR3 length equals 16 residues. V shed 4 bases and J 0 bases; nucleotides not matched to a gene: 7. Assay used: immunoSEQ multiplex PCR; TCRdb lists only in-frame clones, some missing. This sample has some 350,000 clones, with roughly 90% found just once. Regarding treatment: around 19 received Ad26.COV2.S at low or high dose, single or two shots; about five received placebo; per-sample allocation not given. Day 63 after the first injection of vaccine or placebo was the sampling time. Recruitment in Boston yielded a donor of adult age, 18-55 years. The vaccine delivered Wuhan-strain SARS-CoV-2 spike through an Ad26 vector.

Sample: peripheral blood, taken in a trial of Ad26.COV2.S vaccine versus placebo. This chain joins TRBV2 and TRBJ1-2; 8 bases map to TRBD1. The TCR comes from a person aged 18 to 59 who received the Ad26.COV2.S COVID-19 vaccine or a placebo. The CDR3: CASSGGTGRTNYGYTF. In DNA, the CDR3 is TGTGCCAGCAGTGGAGGGACAGGCCGAACTAACTATGGCTACACCTTC.